These 26 T cell receptor beta chains were all obtained from the same sample, sequenced in a study of early T cells in non-severe SARS-CoV-2 infection. TCRdb analysed the 5' RACE reads with MiXCR anew, one entry per CDR3 protein. The sample consists of about 22,000 distinct CDR3 sequences, 3.6% of them appearing once. The sequenced sample was whole blood. All receptors derive from an adult who was a healthcare worker with PCR-confirmed SARS-CoV-2 infection or an uninfected control (not recorded which).

The V call is TRBV7-9, the J call TRBJ1-1, with TRBD1 matching 7 bases. V shed 5 bases and J 2 bases; nucleotides not matched to a gene: 5. The CDR3 spans 14 residues. From germline, CDR1 is SEHNR and CDR2 FQNEAQ (reference sequence). In DNA, the CDR3 is TGTGCCAGCAGCCAGACAGGGCCCAACACTGAAGCTTTCTTT. The encoded protein is CASSQTGPNTEAFF.

This clonotype appeared many times. This rearrangement joins TRBV7-2 to TRBJ2-7; 11 bases match TRBD2. J lost 2 bases, V lost 4 bases, and 7 bases had no gene match. This CDR3 spans 16 amino acids. The germline V gene encodes CDR1 SGHTA and CDR2 FQGNSA. CDR3 residues: CASSSGLAGSPYEQYF. CDR3 bases: TGTGCCAGCAGCTCTGGACTAGCGGGTTCACCCTACGAGCAGTACTTC.

This clonotype showed up just a few times. The chain is built from TRBV20-1 and TRBJ2-1; TRBD2 matches 8 bases. CDR3 length: 16 amino acids. Per germline, CDR1 DFQATT and CDR2 SNEGSKA (reference sequence). The V segment lost 1 base and the J segment 9 bases; nucleotides outside the gene matches: 14. CDR3 bases: TGCAGTGCTAGAGCAACCCTCCAGAGACTAGCGTTTGAGCAGTTCTTC. It translates to CSARATLQRLAFEQFF.

This clonotype was found many times. V and J are TRBV12-3 or TRBV12-4 and TRBJ2-1, with 7 bases matching TRBD2. This CDR3 spans 16 amino acids. The ends lost 4 bases at V and 0 bases at J; junction bases unmatched: 6. The CDR3 here is CASSSLGGSSYNEQFF. The CDR3 DNA is TGTGCCAGCAGTTCGCTGGGGGGGAGCTCCTACAATGAGCAGTTCTTC.

This clonotype was picked up many times. The chain has TRBV19 and TRBJ2-1, with 12 nucleotides matching TRBD2. This CDR3 has 15 residues. The V gene end was trimmed by 4 bases and the J gene end by 4 bases; junction bases not matched to a gene: 2. Looked up from germline, CDR1 is LNHDA and CDR2 is SQIVND (reference sequence). The CDR3 reads CASSKGTSGYNEQFF. CDR3 nucleotides: TGTGCCAGTAGTAAAGGGACTAGCGGGTACAATGAGCAGTTCTTC.

This clonotype was seen at least ten times. The chain is built from TRBV9 and TRBJ2-2; the match to TRBD1 covers 9 bases. V lost 0 bases, J lost 6 bases, and 9 bases stayed unmatched. The CDR3 is 17 amino acids. Looked up from germline, CDR1 is SGDLS and CDR2 is YYNGEE. The CDR3 DNA is TGTGCCAGCAGCGTAGTCCGGGACAGGGTTAGACCCGGGGAGCTGTTTTTT. Protein sequence: CASSVVRDRVRPGELFF.

This clonotype was recorded at least ten times. The chain recombines TRBV7-3 with TRBJ2-1; a possible D gene is TRBD2 (5 bases). CDR1 SGHTA and CDR2 FQGTGA come from the germline V gene. The CDR3 length is 14 residues. V was trimmed by 5 bases and J by 5 bases, leaving 13 bases between them. CDR3 residues: CASSPAGQNNEQFF. The CDR3 nucleotides are TGTGCCAGCAGCCCCGCGGGCCAAAACAATGAGCAGTTCTTC.

This clonotype was seen at least ten times. The chain uses TRBV6-5 and TRBJ2-1, with 13 nucleotides matching TRBD2. CDR3 length equals 15 residues. In germline, CDR1 is MNHEY, CDR2 SVGAGI. The V and J ends lost 6 bases and 4 bases, in that order; junction bases with no gene match: 3. DNA for the CDR3: TGTGCCAGCAGCCCGACTAGCGGGGGGTACAATGAGCAGTTCTTC. Translating it yields CASSPTSGGYNEQFF.

This clonotype came up many times. The rearrangement links TRBV3-1 to TRBJ1-4; D gene uncertain. V lost 0 bases, J lost 1 base, and 9 bases lay in between. The CDR3 consists of 16 residues. In germline, CDR1 is LGHDT, CDR2 YNNKEL (reference sequence). The CDR3 sequence: CASSQDLSLTNEKLFF. The CDR3 nucleotides read TGTGCCAGCAGCCAAGATCTGAGCCTAACTAATGAAAAACTGTTTTTT.

This clonotype came up many times. The genes are TRBV11-2 and TRBJ1-2; the D gene is possibly TRBD1 (5 bases). V was clipped by 1 base and J by 6 bases, with 15 bases between them. The length of the CDR3 is 15 residues. The germline gives CDR1 SGHAT, CDR2 FQNNGV. The CDR3 coding sequence is TGTGCCAGCAGCTTAGTGGGGGAGCCAGGCGATGGCTACACCTTC. It is translated as CASSLVGEPGDGYTF.

There are many counts of this clonotype. The rearrangement joins TRBV19 to TRBJ2-7; 12 nucleotides align to TRBD2. V lost 5 bases and J lost 2; bases outside the gene matches: 7. The CDR3 has 16 residues. CDR1 and CDR2 from the germline V gene are LNHDA and SQIVND (reference sequence). The CDR3, as DNA: TGTGCCAGTAGTTCCGACCTAGCGGGAGGGCCCTACGAGCAGTACTTC. Protein product: CASSSDLAGGPYEQYF.

There are a few counts of this clonotype. V usage is TRBV29-1 and J usage is TRBJ1-1; a weak D match, TRBD1 (6 bases). V was shortened by 5 bases and J by 3 bases, with 13 bases between the two germline ends. Germline V gene data show CDR1 as SQVTM and CDR2 as ANQGSEA. This CDR3 comprises 13 residues. The CDR3 nucleotides are TGCAGCGTTCCGGCAGGGGAATACACTGAAGCTTTCTTT. Its protein is CSVPAGEYTEAFF. Based on the CDR3 plus reference TRBV29-1 and TRBJ1-1, the full variable domain is SAVISQKPSRDICQRGTSLTIQCQVDSQVTMMFWYRQQPGQSLTLIATANQGSEATYESGFVIDKFPISRPNLTFSTLTVSNMSPEDSSIYLCSVPAGEYTEAFFGQGTRLTVV.

This clonotype showed up many times. The chain couples TRBV4-1 to TRBJ2-6, with unresolved D. Germline loops: CDR1 MGHRA, CDR2 YSYEKL. Trimming removed 3 bases from V and 9 bases from J, with 18 bases in between. The CDR3 is 16 residues long. Written as DNA, the CDR3 is TGCGCCAGCAGCCAGCCCGGAACCTCTCGCGGCAACGTCCTGACTTTC. As protein: CASSQPGTSRGNVLTF.

This clonotype has ten or more counts. This chain joins TRBV24-1 and TRBJ2-1; D uncertain. Trimming took 5 bases from V and 5 from J, leaving 15 bases between them. Germline values: CDR1 KGHDR, CDR2 SFDVKD. The CDR3 extends over 15 amino acids. The CDR3 is CATSVVGLGNNEQFF. CDR3 in DNA: TGTGCCACCAGTGTTGTCGGGCTAGGAAACAATGAGCAGTTCTTC.

On this clonotype: A much larger clone lies a single base off, so this may be a read error. The V and J genes are TRBV18 and TRBJ2-7; no definite D call. The germline V and J ends were trimmed by 3 bases and 3 bases, with 9 bases remaining between them. CDR1 and CDR2 from the germline V gene are KGHSH and LQKENI. This CDR3 region has 13 residues. Written as DNA, the CDR3 is TGTGCCAGCTCACCTCTTGAGAGCTACGAGCAGTACTTC. It encodes CASSPLESYEQYF. Full variable domain (outside the CDR3, taken from reference TRBV18 and TRBJ2-7): NAGVMQNPRHLVRRRGQEARLRCSPMKGHSHVYWYRQLPEEGLKFMVYLQKENIIDESGMPKERFSAEFPKEGPSILRIQQVVRGDSAAYFCASSPLESYEQYFGPGTRLTVT.

This clonotype was recorded many times. V and J are TRBV19 and TRBJ2-7; D gene uncertain. Trimming removed 0 bases at V and 3 bases at J, with 6 bases between. Germline assignment: CDR1 LNHDA and CDR2 SQIVND (reference sequence). The CDR3 totals 13 residues. The CDR3 DNA reads as TGTGCCAGTAGTATAGAGGCCGGCTACGAGCAGTACTTC. This encodes CASSIEAGYEQYF.

The sample holds a few counts of this clonotype. CDR3 protein: CASSFRGGYEQYF. CDR3 nucleotide sequence: TGTGCCAGCAGCTTCCGTGGGGGGTACGAGCAGTACTTC. J is TRBJ2-7 and V is TRBV7-2; D possibly corresponds to TRBD2 (6 bases). Trimming took 3 bases from V and 4 from J, leaving 10 bases between them. The length of the CDR3 is 13 residues. In germline, CDR1 is SGHTA, CDR2 FQGNSA.

By its share, this clonotype is medium-sized. The rearrangement uses TRBV7-3 and TRBJ2-5; D is ambiguous. Germline CDR1 reads SGHTA; CDR2 reads FQGTGA. Trimming shortened V by 0 bases and J by 3 bases, and 5 bases separated the two germline ends. This CDR3 region has 13 residues. Written as DNA, the CDR3 is TGTGCCAGCAGCTTAACGCAGGAAGAGACCCAGTACTTC. Amino acids: CASSLTQEETQYF.

There are many counts of this clonotype. This chain connects TRBV24-1 to TRBJ2-2; D might be TRBD2 (6 bases). This CDR3 region has 15 residues. Germline V CDR1 and CDR2: KGHDR, SFDVKD. V shed 3 bases and J shed 0 bases, with 7 bases lying between them. The DNA of the CDR3 is TGTGCCACCAGTGATGCGGGGACGAACACCGGGGAGCTGTTTTTT. This encodes CATSDAGTNTGELFF.

This clonotype was counted many times. The rearrangement uses TRBV7-2 and TRBJ2-2, with a tentative D call TRBD1 (6 bases). V was clipped by 5 bases and J by 0 bases, with 13 bases between them. The CDR3 is 16 residues long. CDR1 and CDR2 (germline): SGHTA, FQGNSA. CDR3 amino acids: CASSIRTAANTGELFF. The CDR3 nucleotides read TGTGCCAGCAGCATCCGGACAGCTGCGAACACCGGGGAGCTGTTTTTT.

This clonotype was seen many times. The chain links TRBV7-2 to TRBJ1-1; D is undetermined. This CDR3 is 13 amino acids long. Germline V CDR1 and CDR2: SGHTA, FQGNSA. The germline V and J ends were trimmed by 1 base and 1 base, with 4 bases remaining between them. Here the CDR3 DNA reads TGTGCCAGCAGCTTAGGAAGGAACACTGAAGCTTTCTTT. It codes for CASSLGRNTEAFF.

By sample share, this clonotype is medium-sized. This chain links TRBV5-1 with TRBJ2-3, with 12 bases matching TRBD2. V trimming: 3 bases; J trimming: 6 bases; junction bases outside the gene matches: 8. Germline CDR1 is SGHRS and CDR2 is YFSETQ. The CDR3 runs to 16 residues. The CDR3 is CASSSASGGAGDTQYF. DNA of the CDR3: TGCGCCAGCAGCTCCGCTAGCGGGGGGGCCGGGGATACGCAGTATTTT.

At least ten counts were recorded for this clonotype. The J gene is TRBJ1-5, the V gene TRBV6-2 or TRBV6-3; weak D call: TRBD1 (5 bases). The V gene's germline CDR1 is MNHEY and CDR2 SVGEGT. With 0 bases removed from V and 4 bases from J, the gap between germline ends came to 7 bases. CDR3 size: 14 residues. CDR3 loop: CASSYSAGNQPQHF. CDR3 nucleotide sequence: TGTGCCAGCAGTTACTCGGCAGGGAATCAGCCCCAGCATTTT.

This clonotype was counted many times. CDR3 bases: TGCGCCAGCAGCCAACAGGGGACTGGAAACACCATATATTTT. Amino acid sequence: CASSQQGTGNTIYF. J is TRBJ1-3 and V is TRBV5-1, with 7 bases identical to TRBD1. CDR1 is SGHRS, CDR2 YFSETQ, per germline. The CDR3 covers 14 residues. The V and J ends lost 4 bases and 2 bases, in that order; junction bases with no gene match: 3.

This clonotype was detected ten times or more. The chain combines TRBV9 with TRBJ2-3; D unclear. V lost 1 base and J lost 2, with 5 bases in between. In germline, CDR1 is SGDLS, CDR2 YYNGEE. The CDR3 covers 13 residues. The CDR3, as DNA: TGTGCCAGCAGCGTACTGCTCACAGATACGCAGTATTTT. The encoded protein is CASSVLLTDTQYF. Full variable domain (rest looked up from reference TRBV9 and TRBJ2-3): DSGVTQTPKHLITATGQRVTLRCSPRSGDLSVYWYQQSLDQGLQFLIQYYNGEERAKGNILERFSAQQFPDLHSELNLSSLELGDSALYFCASSVLLTDTQYFGPGTRLTVL.

This clonotype showed up many times. This sequence joins TRBV5-1 and TRBJ2-2; TRBD2 aligns across 13 bases. V was pared by 3 bases and J by 5 bases, with 13 bases of the junction left unmatched. The CDR3 consists of 19 residues. In germline, CDR1 is SGHRS, CDR2 YFSETQ. CDR3 residues: CASSSGQGLAGPGTGELFF. The CDR3 nucleotides are TGCGCCAGCAGCTCCGGTCAGGGACTAGCGGGACCGGGGACCGGGGAGCTGTTTTTT.